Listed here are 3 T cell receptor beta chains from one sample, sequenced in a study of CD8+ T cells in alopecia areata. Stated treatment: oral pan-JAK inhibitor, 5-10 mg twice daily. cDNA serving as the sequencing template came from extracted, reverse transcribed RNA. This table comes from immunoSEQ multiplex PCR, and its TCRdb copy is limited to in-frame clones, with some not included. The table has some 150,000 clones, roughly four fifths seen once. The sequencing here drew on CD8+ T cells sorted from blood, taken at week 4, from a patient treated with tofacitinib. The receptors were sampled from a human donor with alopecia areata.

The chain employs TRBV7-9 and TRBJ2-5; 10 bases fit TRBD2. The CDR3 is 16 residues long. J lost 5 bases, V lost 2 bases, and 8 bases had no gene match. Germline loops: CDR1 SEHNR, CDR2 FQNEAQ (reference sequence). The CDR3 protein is CASSLSSGGAEETQYF. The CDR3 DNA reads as TGTGCCAGCAGCTTAAGCAGCGGGGGGGCCGAGGAGACCCAGTACTTC.

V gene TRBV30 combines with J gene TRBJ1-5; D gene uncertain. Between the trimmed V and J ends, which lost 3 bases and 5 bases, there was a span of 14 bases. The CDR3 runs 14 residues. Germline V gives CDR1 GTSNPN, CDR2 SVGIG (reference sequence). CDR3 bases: TGTGCCTGGAGCGAAGGCCCAACTGATCAGCCCCAGCATTTT. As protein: CAWSEGPTDQPQHF.

The CDR3 bases are TGTGCCAGCAGCCAAGAGTGGACAGCAACCTACGAGCAGTACTTC. It is translated as CASSQEWTATYEQYF. This chain links TRBV4-2 with TRBJ2-7; D perhaps matches TRBD1 (6 bases). The CDR3 length is 15 residues. Germline V lookup: CDR1 LGHNA, CDR2 YNFKEQ. V dropped 0 bases and J dropped 2 bases, with 11 bases sitting between them.